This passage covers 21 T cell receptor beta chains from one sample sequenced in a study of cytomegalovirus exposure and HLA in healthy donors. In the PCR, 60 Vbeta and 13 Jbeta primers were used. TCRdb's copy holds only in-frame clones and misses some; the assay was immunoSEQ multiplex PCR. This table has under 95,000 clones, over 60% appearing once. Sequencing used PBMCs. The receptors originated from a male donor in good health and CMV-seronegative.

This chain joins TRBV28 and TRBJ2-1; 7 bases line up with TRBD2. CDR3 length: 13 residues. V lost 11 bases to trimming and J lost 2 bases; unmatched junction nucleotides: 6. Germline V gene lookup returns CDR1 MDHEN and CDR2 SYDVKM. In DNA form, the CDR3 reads TGTGCCGGTTCCGGGACTACCTACAATGAGCAGTTCTTC. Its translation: CAGSGTTYNEQFF.

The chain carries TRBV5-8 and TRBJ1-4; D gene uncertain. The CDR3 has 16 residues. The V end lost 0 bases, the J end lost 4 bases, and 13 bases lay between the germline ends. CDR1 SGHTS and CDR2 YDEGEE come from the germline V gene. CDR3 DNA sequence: TGTGCCAGCAGCTTGGATTCCCCCCAAATTAATGAAAAACTGTTTTTT. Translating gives CASSLDSPQINEKLFF.

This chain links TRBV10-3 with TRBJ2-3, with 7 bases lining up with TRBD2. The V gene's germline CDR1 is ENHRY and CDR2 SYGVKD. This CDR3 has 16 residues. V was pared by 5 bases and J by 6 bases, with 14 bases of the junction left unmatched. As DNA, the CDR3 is TGTGCCATCAGTTCCTTGGGCGGGAGTGTCGATGATACGCAGTATTTT. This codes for CAISSLGGSVDDTQYF.

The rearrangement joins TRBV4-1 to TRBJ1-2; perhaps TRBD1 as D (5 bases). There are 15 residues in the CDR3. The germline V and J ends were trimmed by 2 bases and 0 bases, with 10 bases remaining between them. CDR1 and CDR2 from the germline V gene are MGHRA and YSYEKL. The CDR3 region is CASSQQGSANYGYTF. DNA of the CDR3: TGCGCCAGCAGCCAACAGGGATCAGCTAACTATGGCTACACCTTC.

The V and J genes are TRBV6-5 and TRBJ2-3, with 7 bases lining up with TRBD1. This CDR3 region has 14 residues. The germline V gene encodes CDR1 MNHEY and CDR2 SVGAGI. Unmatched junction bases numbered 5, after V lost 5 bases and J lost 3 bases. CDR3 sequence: CASSRSTGTDTQYF. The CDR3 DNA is TGTGCCAGCAGTCGATCGACAGGGACAGATACGCAGTATTTT.

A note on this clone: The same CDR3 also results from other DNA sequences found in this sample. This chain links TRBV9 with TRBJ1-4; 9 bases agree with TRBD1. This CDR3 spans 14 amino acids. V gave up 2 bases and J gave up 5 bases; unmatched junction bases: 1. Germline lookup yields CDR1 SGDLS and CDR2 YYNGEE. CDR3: CASSVGQGNEKLFF. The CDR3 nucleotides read TGTGCCAGCAGCGTGGGACAGGGCAATGAAAAACTGTTTTTT.

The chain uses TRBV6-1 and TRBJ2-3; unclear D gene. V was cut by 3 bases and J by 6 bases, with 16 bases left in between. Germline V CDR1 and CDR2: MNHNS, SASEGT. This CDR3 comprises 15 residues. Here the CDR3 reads CASSENPTDADTQYF. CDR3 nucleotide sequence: TGTGCCAGCAGTGAGAACCCGACTGATGCGGATACGCAGTATTTT.

The CDR3 DNA reads as TGTGCCAGCAGCTTAGGAGGGTCGAGCACTGAAGCTTTCTTT. It translates to CASSLGGSSTEAFF. This chain links TRBV11-3 with TRBJ1-1; D ambiguous. V lost 1 base, J lost 4 bases, and 10 bases lay in between. Germline V gene sequence: CDR1 SGHNT, CDR2 YENEEA. CDR3 length: 14 residues.

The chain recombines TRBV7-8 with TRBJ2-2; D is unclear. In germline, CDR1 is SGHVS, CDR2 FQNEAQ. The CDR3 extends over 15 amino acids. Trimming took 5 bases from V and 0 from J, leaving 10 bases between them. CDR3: CASSPSAANTGELFF. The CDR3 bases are TGTGCCAGCAGCCCATCGGCGGCGAACACCGGGGAGCTGTTTTTT.

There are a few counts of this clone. CDR3 in amino acids: CASSQDTWAALSEQYF. The CDR3 nucleotides read TGTGCCAGCAGCCAAGATACGTGGGCAGCCTTATCCGAGCAGTACTTC. The chain has TRBV4-2 and TRBJ2-7; unclear D gene. The V gene lost 0 bases and the J gene lost 6 bases, with 18 bases spanning the gap. Per germline, CDR1 LGHNA and CDR2 YNFKEQ. The CDR3 loop spans 16 amino acids.

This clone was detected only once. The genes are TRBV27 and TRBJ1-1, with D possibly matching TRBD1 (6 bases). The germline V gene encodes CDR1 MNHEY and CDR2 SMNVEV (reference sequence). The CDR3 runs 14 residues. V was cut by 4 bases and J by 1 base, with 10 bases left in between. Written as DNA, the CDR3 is TGTGCCAGCAGTTGGGAGACAGGGAACACTGAAGCTTTCTTT. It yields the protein CASSWETGNTEAFF.

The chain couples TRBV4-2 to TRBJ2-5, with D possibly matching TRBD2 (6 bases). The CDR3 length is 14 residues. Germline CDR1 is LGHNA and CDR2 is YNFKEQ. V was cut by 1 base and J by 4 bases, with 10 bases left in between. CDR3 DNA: TGTGCCAGCAGCCAAGGGACTAAAGGAGAGACCCAGTACTTC. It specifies CASSQGTKGETQYF.

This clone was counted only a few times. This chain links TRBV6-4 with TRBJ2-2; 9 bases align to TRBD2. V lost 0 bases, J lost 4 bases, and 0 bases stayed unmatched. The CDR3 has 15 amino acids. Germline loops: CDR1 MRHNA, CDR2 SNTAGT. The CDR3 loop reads CASSDSSGSTGELFF. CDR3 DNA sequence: TGTGCCAGCAGTGACTCTAGCGGGAGCACCGGGGAGCTGTTTTTT.

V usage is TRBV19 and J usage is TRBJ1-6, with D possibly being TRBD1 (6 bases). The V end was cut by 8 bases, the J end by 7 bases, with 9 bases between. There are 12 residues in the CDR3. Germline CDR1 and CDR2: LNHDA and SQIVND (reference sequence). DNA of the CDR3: TGTGCCAGTGGTACAGGGAATTCACCCCTCCACTTT. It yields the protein CASGTGNSPLHF.

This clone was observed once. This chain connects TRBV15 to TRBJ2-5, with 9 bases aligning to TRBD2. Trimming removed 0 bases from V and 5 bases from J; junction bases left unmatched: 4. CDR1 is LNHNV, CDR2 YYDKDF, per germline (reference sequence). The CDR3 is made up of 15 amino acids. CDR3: CATSREAGGHETQYF. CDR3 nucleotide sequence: TGTGCCACCAGCAGAGAGGCGGGGGGGCACGAGACCCAGTACTTC.

The DNA of the CDR3 is TGCAGCGTTCACCCAGGGACAGACCAAGAGACCCAGTACTTC. It translates to CSVHPGTDQETQYF. V usage is TRBV29-1 and J usage is TRBJ2-5; 7 positions agree with TRBD1. Looked up from germline, CDR1 is SQVTM and CDR2 is ANQGSEA. With 5 bases clipped from V and 0 bases from J, the junction kept 6 bases outside the gene matches. The CDR3 spans 14 residues. The whole variable domain, remainder taken from reference TRBV29-1 and TRBJ2-5, is SAVISQKPSRDICQRGTSLTIQCQVDSQVTMMFWYRQQPGQSLTLIATANQGSEATYESGFVIDKFPISRPNLTFSTLTVSNMSPEDSSIYLCSVHPGTDQETQYFGPGTRLLVL.

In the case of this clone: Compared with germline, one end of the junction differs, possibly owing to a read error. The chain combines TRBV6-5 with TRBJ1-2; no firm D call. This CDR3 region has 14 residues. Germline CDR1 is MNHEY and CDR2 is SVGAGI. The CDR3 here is CASILHRGTAGYPF. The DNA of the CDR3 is TGTGCCAGCATCTTACACCGGGGTACGGCTGGCTACCCCTTC.

DNA for the CDR3: TGTGCCAGCAGCACAAGTTGGACAACCACCTACGAGCAGTACTTC. This sequence encodes CASSTSWTTTYEQYF. J is TRBJ2-7 and V is TRBV7-2; perhaps TRBD1 as D (5 bases). V lost 5 bases, J lost 2 bases, and 16 bases lay in between. CDR1 and CDR2 from the germline V gene are SGHTA and FQGNSA. The CDR3 spans 15 residues.

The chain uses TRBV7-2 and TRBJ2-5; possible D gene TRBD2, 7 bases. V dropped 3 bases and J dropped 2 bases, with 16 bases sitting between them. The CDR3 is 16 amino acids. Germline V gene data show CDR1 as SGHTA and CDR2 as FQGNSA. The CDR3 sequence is CASSLWRGLRQETQYF. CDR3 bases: TGTGCCAGCAGCTTGTGGCGGGGGCTTCGACAAGAGACCCAGTACTTC.

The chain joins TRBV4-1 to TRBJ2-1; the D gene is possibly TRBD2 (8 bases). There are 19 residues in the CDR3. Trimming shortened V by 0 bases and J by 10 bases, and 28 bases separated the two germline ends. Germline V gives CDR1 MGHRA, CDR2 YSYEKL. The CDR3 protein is CASSQEGGLSGIFLGEQFF. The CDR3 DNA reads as TGCGCCAGCAGCCAAGAAGGGGGCCTTAGCGGGATTTTCCTCGGAGAGCAGTTCTTC.

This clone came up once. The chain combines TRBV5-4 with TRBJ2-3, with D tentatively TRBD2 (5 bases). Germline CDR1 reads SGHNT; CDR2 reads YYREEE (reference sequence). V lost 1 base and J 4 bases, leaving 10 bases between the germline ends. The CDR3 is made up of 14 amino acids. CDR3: CASSLIGDSDTQYF. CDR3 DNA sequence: TGTGCCAGCAGCTTGATCGGGGATTCAGATACGCAGTATTTT.